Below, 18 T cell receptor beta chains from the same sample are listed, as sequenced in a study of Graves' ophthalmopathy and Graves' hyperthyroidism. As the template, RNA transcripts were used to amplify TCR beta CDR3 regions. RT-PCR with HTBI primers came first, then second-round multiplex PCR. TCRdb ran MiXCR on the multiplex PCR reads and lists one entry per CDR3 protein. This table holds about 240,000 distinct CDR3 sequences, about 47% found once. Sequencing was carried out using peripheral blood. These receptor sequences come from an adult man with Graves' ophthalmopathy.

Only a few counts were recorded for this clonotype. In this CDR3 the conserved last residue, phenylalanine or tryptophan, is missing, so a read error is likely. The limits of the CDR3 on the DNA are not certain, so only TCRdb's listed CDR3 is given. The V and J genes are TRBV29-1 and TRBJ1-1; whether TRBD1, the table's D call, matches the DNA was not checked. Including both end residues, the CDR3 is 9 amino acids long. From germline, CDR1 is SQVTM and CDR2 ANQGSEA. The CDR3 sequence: CSVVARGRY.

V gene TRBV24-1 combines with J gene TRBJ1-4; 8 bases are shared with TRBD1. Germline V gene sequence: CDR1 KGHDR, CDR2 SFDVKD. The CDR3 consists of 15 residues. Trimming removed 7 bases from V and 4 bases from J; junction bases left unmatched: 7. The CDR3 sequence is CATSPWDRRNEKLFF. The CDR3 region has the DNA TGTGCCACCAGCCCCTGGGACAGGCGTAATGAAAAACTGTTTTTT.

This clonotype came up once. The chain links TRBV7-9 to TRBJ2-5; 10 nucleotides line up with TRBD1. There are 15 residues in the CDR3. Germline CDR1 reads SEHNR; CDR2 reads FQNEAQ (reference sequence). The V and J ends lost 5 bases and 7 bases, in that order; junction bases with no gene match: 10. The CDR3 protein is CASSGLGQGPGTQYF. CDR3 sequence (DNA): TGTGCCAGCAGCGGCTTGGGACAGGGGCCCGGGACCCAGTACTTC.

The CDR3: CASSLGSRGQGQSNVLTF. The CDR3 DNA reads TGTGCCAGCAGCTTAGGGTCGAGAGGACAGGGACAGTCCAACGTCCTGACTTTC. The chain recombines TRBV7-2 with TRBJ2-6, with 8 nucleotides matching TRBD1. V was clipped by 1 base and J by 8 bases; unmatched bases: 13. There are 18 residues in the CDR3. Per the germline V gene, CDR1 is SGHTA and CDR2 is FQGNSA.

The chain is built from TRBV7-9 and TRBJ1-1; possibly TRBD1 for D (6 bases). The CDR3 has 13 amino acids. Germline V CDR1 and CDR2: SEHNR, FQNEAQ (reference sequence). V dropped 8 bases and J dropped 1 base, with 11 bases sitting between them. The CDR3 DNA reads TGTGCCAGCTTCTGGGGGCCGAACACTGAAGCTTTCTTT. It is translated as CASFWGPNTEAFF.

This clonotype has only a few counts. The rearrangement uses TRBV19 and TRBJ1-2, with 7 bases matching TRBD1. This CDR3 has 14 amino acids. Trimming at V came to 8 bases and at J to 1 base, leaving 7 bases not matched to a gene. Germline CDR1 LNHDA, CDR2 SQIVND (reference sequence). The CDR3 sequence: CASRRQGVNYGYTF. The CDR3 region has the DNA TGTGCCAGTCGTAGACAGGGAGTTAACTATGGCTACACCTTC.

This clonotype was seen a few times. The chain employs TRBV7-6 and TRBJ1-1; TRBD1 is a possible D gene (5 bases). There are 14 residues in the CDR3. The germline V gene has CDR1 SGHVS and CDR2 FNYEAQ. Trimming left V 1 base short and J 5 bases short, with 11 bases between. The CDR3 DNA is TGTGCCAGCAGCTTAGAGAGGGGTGTTACTGAAGCTTTCTTT. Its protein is CASSLERGVTEAFF.

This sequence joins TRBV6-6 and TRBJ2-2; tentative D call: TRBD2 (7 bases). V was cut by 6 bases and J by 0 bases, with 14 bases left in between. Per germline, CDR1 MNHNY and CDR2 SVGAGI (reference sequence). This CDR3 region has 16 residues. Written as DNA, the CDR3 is TGTGCCAGCAGAGGGGCGGGGGCCTCGAACACCGGGGAGCTGTTTTTT. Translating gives CASRGAGASNTGELFF.

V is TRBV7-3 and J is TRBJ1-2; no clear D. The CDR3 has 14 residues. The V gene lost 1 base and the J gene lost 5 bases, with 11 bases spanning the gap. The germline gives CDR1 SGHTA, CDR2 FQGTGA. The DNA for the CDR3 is TGTGCCAGCAGCTTAAGGGAGGGAGGATATGGCTACACCTTC. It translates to CASSLREGGYGYTF.

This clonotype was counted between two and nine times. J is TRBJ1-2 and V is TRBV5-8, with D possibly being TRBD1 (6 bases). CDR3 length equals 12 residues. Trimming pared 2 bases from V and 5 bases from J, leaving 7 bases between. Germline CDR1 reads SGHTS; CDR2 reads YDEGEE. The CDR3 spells CASSFQGYGYTF. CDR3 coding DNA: TGTGCCAGCAGCTTTCAGGGGTATGGCTACACCTTC.

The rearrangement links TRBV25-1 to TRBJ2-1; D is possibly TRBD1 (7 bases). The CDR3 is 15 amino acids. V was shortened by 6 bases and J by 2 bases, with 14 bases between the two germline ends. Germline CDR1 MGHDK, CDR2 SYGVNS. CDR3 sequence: CASSGDREAYNEQFF. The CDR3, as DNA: TGTGCCAGCAGCGGTGACAGGGAGGCCTACAATGAGCAGTTCTTC.

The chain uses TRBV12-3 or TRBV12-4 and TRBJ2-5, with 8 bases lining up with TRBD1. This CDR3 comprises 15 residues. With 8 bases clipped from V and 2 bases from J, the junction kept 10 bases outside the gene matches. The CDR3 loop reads CASSPQGAGQETQYF. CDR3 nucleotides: TGTGCCAGCTCACCGCAGGGGGCGGGACAAGAGACCCAGTACTTC.

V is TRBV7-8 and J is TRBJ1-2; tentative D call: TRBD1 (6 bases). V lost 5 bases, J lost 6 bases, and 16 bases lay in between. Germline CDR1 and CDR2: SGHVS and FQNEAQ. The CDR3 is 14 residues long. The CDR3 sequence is CASSGGAGRDGYTF. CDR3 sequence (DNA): TGTGCCAGCAGCGGGGGGGCAGGGCGTGATGGCTACACCTTC.

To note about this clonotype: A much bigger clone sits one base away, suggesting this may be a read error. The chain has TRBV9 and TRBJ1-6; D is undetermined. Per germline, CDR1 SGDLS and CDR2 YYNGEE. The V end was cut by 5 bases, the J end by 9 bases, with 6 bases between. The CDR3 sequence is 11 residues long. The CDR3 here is CASRGRSPLHF. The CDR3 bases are TGTGCCAGCAGAGGGCGTTCACCCCTCCACTTT.

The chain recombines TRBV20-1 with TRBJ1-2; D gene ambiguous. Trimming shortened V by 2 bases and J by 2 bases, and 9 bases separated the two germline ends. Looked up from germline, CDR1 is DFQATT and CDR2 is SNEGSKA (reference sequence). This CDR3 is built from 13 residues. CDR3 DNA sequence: TGCAGTGCTAGACCCCGGGAAAACTATGGCTACACCTTC. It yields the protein CSARPRENYGYTF.

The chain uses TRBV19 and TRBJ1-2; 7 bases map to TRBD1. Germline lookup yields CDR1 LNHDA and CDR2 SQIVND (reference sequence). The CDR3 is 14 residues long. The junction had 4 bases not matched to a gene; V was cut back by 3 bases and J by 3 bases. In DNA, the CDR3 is TGTGCCAGTAGTATGTCCGGGACAGACTATGGCTACACCTTC. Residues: CASSMSGTDYGYTF.

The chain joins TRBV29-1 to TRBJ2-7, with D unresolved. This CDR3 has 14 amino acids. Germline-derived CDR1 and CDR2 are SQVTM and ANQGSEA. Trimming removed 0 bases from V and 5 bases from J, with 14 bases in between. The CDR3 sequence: CSVEDDRVLHEQYF. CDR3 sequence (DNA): TGCAGCGTTGAAGATGACCGTGTCTTGCACGAGCAGTACTTC.

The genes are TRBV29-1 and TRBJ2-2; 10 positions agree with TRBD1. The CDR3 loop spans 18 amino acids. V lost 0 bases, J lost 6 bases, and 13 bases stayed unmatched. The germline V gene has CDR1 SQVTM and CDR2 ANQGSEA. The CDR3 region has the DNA TGCAGCGTTGAAGATCTTACGGGACAGGGGTTGGCGGCCGGGGAGCTGTTTTTT. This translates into CSVEDLTGQGLAAGELFF.